This TCR beta chain derives from a study of blood T cell repertoires in COVID-19. Study-wide context: Nucleic acid was either cDNA or gDNA, and it came from T cells, B-cell-depleted T cells, or PBMCs.

The J segment lost 3 bases and the V segment lost 4 bases, leaving 10 bases of the junction unmatched. CDR1 and CDR2 from the germline V gene are SGHNT and YYREEE (reference sequence). The CDR3 covers 16 residues. The table came from immunoSEQ multiplex PCR; TCRdb's copy has only in-frame clones and leaves some out. The sample lists 150,000 or so clones; 80% to 90% were seen once. Seattle patients were enrolled while actively infected and followed longitudinally. V and J are TRBV5-4 and TRBJ2-3, with 8 nucleotides matching TRBD2. This receptor was taken from a man aged 18 to 29 with COVID-19, enrolled during active disease. The sequenced sample was peripheral blood. CDR3 DNA: TGTGCCAGCAGCCAGGACCGGGAGGGCCCGACAGATACGCAGTATTTT. Translating it yields CASSQDREGPTDTQYF.